Each of the 25 T cell receptor beta chains below was sequenced from the same sample in a study of identical twins. TCRdb reprocessed the 5' RACE reads via MiXCR and lists one record per CDR3 protein. The data contain roughly 240,000 distinct CDR3 sequences, 7.5% of them singletons. These same records also appear under a second study, on yellow fever vaccine responses in identical twins.

Sequenced material: CD8+ T cells sorted from blood. The origin of the receptors is a woman aged 18-29 years in good health.

This clonotype was seen only a few times. Its ends do not fully match the called genes, so a read error is possible. The rearrangement uses TRBV13 and TRBJ2-5; maybe TRBD2 (7 bases). Germline lookup yields CDR1 PRHDT and CDR2 FYEKMQ (reference sequence). The CDR3 has 15 residues. CDR3 DNA sequence: TGTGCCAGCAGCCTAGGGATCGGGGGGCTTGAGACCCAGTACTTC. Its translation is CASSLGIGGLETQYF. The full variable domain, its missing parts supplied by reference TRBV13 and TRBJ2-5, is AAGVIQSPRHLIKEKRETATLKCYPIPRHDTVYWYQQGPGQDPQFLISFYEKMQSDKGSIPDRFSAQQFSDYHSELNMSSLELGDSALYFCASSLGIGGLETQYFGPGTRLLVL.

This clonotype showed up just a few times. This chain links TRBV5-1 with TRBJ1-2; D perhaps matches TRBD1 (6 bases). Germline values: CDR1 SGHRS, CDR2 YFSETQ. The germline V and J ends were trimmed by 5 bases and 2 bases, with 19 bases remaining between them. This CDR3 comprises 16 residues. The CDR3 sequence is CASRPPMTGVNYGYTF. The CDR3 DNA follows: TGCGCCAGCAGACCGCCTATGACAGGAGTAAACTATGGCTACACCTTC.

This clonotype was detected ten times or more. The CDR3 is CASRRGAGEVTEAFF. In DNA form, the CDR3 reads TGTGCCAGCAGACGGGGGGCAGGGGAGGTCACTGAAGCTTTCTTT. This rearrangement joins TRBV7-9 to TRBJ1-1, with D possibly matching TRBD1 (6 bases). Germline V gene lookup returns CDR1 SEHNR and CDR2 FQNEAQ (reference sequence). The CDR3 length is 15 residues. V was pared by 6 bases and J by 4 bases, with 18 bases between.

This clonotype was picked up many times. V and J are TRBV7-9 and TRBJ2-1; D is tentatively TRBD1 or TRBD2 (6 bases each). Germline CDR1 reads SEHNR; CDR2 reads FQNEAQ (reference sequence). CDR3 length: 14 residues. Trimming pared 8 bases from V and 7 bases from J, leaving 18 bases between. The CDR3 DNA is TGTGCCAGCCTCACAGGAGGGGGGCTAAATGAGCAGTTCTTC. Protein product: CASLTGGGLNEQFF.

This clonotype was seen more than once but under ten times. The chain has TRBV7-9 and TRBJ2-7; 8 nucleotides match TRBD1. This CDR3 spans 12 amino acids. Germline trimming cut 5 bases from V and 6 bases from J; bases unmatched to any gene: 3. The germline V gene has CDR1 SEHNR and CDR2 FQNEAQ (reference sequence). The CDR3 loop reads CASSGTGPEQYF. The CDR3, as DNA: TGTGCCAGCAGCGGGACAGGTCCCGAGCAGTACTTC.

The rearrangement links TRBV20-1 to TRBJ2-3; 11 nucleotides agree with TRBD2. Germline loops: CDR1 DFQATT, CDR2 SNEGSKA (reference sequence). J was trimmed by 1 base and V by 5 bases; bases with no gene match: 5. The CDR3 sequence is 15 residues long. CDR3 loop: CSAAPTSGGTDTQYF. Written as DNA, the CDR3 is TGCAGTGCTGCCCCGACTAGCGGGGGCACAGATACGCAGTATTTT.

The V and J genes are TRBV11-3 and TRBJ2-7; 7 nucleotides agree with TRBD1. J was trimmed by 2 bases and V by 5 bases; bases with no gene match: 9. Germline CDR1 reads SGHNT; CDR2 reads YENEEA. The CDR3 runs 15 residues. For the CDR3, the DNA is TGTGCCAGCAGCCTCGACAGGGACCACCCCTACGAGCAGTACTTC. Translated: CASSLDRDHPYEQYF.

This clonotype has just a few counts. This sequence joins TRBV9 and TRBJ1-6; the D is unclear. V lost 7 bases to trimming and J lost 5 bases, with 7 bases between them. Looked up from germline, CDR1 is SGDLS and CDR2 is YYNGEE. CDR3 length: 12 residues. CDR3 protein: CASGGNNSPLHF. CDR3 nucleotides: TGTGCCAGCGGCGGAAATAATTCACCCCTCCACTTT.

There are a few counts of this clonotype. This chain links TRBV9 with TRBJ1-2; D perhaps matches TRBD1 (5 bases). V lost 4 bases, J lost 4 bases, and 14 bases lay in between. CDR1 SGDLS and CDR2 YYNGEE come from the germline V gene. The CDR3 has 14 residues. CDR3 amino acids: CASSPRDGSYGYTF. The CDR3 DNA follows: TGTGCCAGCAGCCCGCGGGACGGCTCCTATGGCTACACCTTC.

J is TRBJ2-1 and V is TRBV7-9; 8 bases map to TRBD1. The CDR3 covers 17 residues. V shed 1 base and J 3 bases; nucleotides not matched to a gene: 8. Looked up from germline, CDR1 is SEHNR and CDR2 is FQNEAQ (reference sequence). The CDR3 is CASSLGWTGMNYNEQFF. In DNA form, the CDR3 reads TGTGCCAGCAGCTTAGGTTGGACAGGGATGAACTACAATGAGCAGTTCTTC.

This rearrangement joins TRBV10-3 to TRBJ2-1; D not resolved. Germline assignment: CDR1 ENHRY and CDR2 SYGVKD. The CDR3 has 13 residues. V dropped 9 bases and J dropped 0 bases, with 9 bases sitting between them. The CDR3 bases are TGTGCCATAGGGCCAAGCTCCTACAATGAGCAGTTCTTC. Translating it yields CAIGPSSYNEQFF.

This clonotype has just a few counts. The chain recombines TRBV7-7 with TRBJ2-1; the match to TRBD2 covers 9 bases. With 6 bases clipped from V and 2 bases from J, the junction kept 8 bases outside the gene matches. CDR3 length: 16 residues. The V gene's germline CDR1 is SSHAT and CDR2 FNYEAQ (reference sequence). CDR3 coding DNA: TGTGCCAGCAGTCCGAAAGCGGGGGGCCCCTACAATGAGCAGTTCTTC. Its protein is CASSPKAGGPYNEQFF. Full variable domain (missing parts from reference TRBV7-7 and TRBJ2-1): GAGVSQSPRYKVTKRGQDVTLRCDPISSHATLYWYQQALGQGPEFLTYFNYEAQPDKSGLPSDRFSAERPEGSISTLTIQRTEQRDSAMYRCASSPKAGGPYNEQFFGPGTRLTVL.

The V call is TRBV3-1, the J call TRBJ1-1, with a possible D match to TRBD1 (5 bases). V was cut by 0 bases and J by 7 bases, with 9 bases left in between. The CDR3 loop spans 13 amino acids. Germline CDR1 LGHDT, CDR2 YNNKEL (reference sequence). The DNA of the CDR3 is TGTGCCAGCAGCCAAGATACGGGGGGTGAAGCTTTCTTT. Protein: CASSQDTGGEAFF. The full variable domain, completed using reference TRBV3-1 and TRBJ1-1, is DTAVSQTPKYLVTQMGNDKSIKCEQNLGHDTMYWYKQDSKKFLKIMFSYNNKELIINETVPNRFSPKSPDKAHLNLHINSLELGDSAVYFCASSQDTGGEAFFGQGTRLTVV.

The chain links TRBV5-1 to TRBJ2-7; D gene uncertain. The CDR3 sequence is 13 residues long. Germline V gene data show CDR1 as SGHRS and CDR2 as YFSETQ. The V end was cut by 2 bases, the J end by 1 base, with 7 bases between. In DNA, the CDR3 is TGCGCCAGCAGCTTTGACTGGTCCTACGAGCAGTACTTC. Encoded protein: CASSFDWSYEQYF. Drawing the rest from reference TRBV5-1 and TRBJ2-7, the complete variable domain is KAGVTQTPRYLIKTRGQQVTLSCSPISGHRSVSWYQQTPGQGLQFLFEYFSETQRNKGNFPGRFSGRQFSNSRSEMNVSTLELGDSALYLCASSFDWSYEQYFGPGTRLTVT.

The chain couples TRBV2 to TRBJ2-3; 12 bases are shared with TRBD2. The CDR3 is 16 residues long. With V trimmed by 7 bases and J by 3 bases, 8 bases remained unmatched. The germline gives CDR1 SNHLY, CDR2 FYNNEI. CDR3 sequence: CASTPELAGGTDTQYF. For the CDR3, the DNA is TGTGCCAGCACCCCAGAACTAGCGGGAGGTACAGATACGCAGTATTTT.

This clonotype showed up just once. The junction departs from germline at one end; a sequencing error may be responsible. The V gene is TRBV5-1, the J gene TRBJ2-3, with TRBD2 matching 8 bases. The length of the CDR3 is 16 residues. Germline V gene lookup returns CDR1 SGHRS and CDR2 YFSETQ. The CDR3 spells CASSLPYGGGPDPQYF. The CDR3 DNA follows: TGCGCCAGCAGCTTGCCGTATGGCGGGGGGCCAGATCCGCAGTATTTT.

The chain has TRBV10-3 and TRBJ2-5; TRBD2 agrees at 11 bases. The CDR3 extends over 18 amino acids. V trimming: 11 bases; J trimming: 3 bases; junction bases outside the gene matches: 20. Germline CDR1 ENHRY, CDR2 SYGVKD. As DNA, the CDR3 is TGTGCCGAAACCATAACGGGACTAGCGGTCCTGGGGGAAGAGACCCAGTACTTC. It is translated as CAETITGLAVLGEETQYF.

The rearrangement links TRBV2 to TRBJ1-5; D uncertain. This CDR3 has 13 residues. Germline CDR1 and CDR2: SNHLY and FYNNEI. V lost 6 bases, J lost 4 bases, and 10 bases lay in between. CDR3 in DNA: TGTGCCAGCAGGGAGGGCCAGAATCAGCCCCAGCATTTT. Its translation is CASREGQNQPQHF.

The chain combines TRBV10-1 with TRBJ1-2; D might be TRBD1 (5 bases). In germline, CDR1 is WNHNN, CDR2 SYGVQD (reference sequence). CDR3 size: 13 residues. The V gene lost 4 bases and the J gene lost 8 bases, with 14 bases spanning the gap. The CDR3 sequence: CASSAPGDHGYTF. The CDR3 DNA is TGCGCCAGCAGTGCGCCGGGGGACCACGGCTACACCTTC.

The sample holds a few counts of this clonotype. The chain recombines TRBV16 with TRBJ2-3; TRBD2 aligns across 8 bases. Germline loops: CDR1 KGHSY, CDR2 FQNENV. The CDR3 covers 16 residues. J gave up 0 bases and V 3 bases, and 5 bases lay outside the gene matches. The CDR3 here is CASSQPTSESTDTQYF. DNA for the CDR3: TGTGCCAGCAGCCAGCCGACTAGCGAGAGCACAGATACGCAGTATTTT.

This clonotype was observed many times. The DNA of the CDR3 is TGCAGCGTTGAAGATCGCAGGGATAGGGGCAATGAGCAGTTCTTC. As protein: CSVEDRRDRGNEQFF. This chain uses TRBV29-1 with TRBJ2-1, with D perhaps matching TRBD1 (5 bases). This CDR3 comprises 15 residues. The V gene lost 0 bases and the J gene lost 6 bases, with 15 bases spanning the gap. CDR1 is SQVTM and CDR2 is ANQGSEA in the germline V gene.

The chain is built from TRBV24-1 and TRBJ2-6; no reliable D call. From germline, CDR1 is KGHDR and CDR2 SFDVKD. The CDR3 covers 15 residues. The V gene lost 5 bases and the J gene lost 2 bases, with 9 bases spanning the gap. DNA for the CDR3: TGTGCCACCAGTGTTTCAGGCCCTGGGGCCAACGTCCTGACTTTC. Protein product: CATSVSGPGANVLTF.

This clonotype has just a few counts. V gene TRBV4-1 combines with J gene TRBJ2-2; 10 nucleotides agree with TRBD2. V shed 0 bases, J shed 6 bases, and the junction held 7 bases outside the gene matches. The germline CDR1 and CDR2 sequences are MGHRA and YSYEKL. The CDR3 has 17 residues. The CDR3 region has the DNA TGCGCCAGCAGCCAAGATTTATTAGCGGGAGGTGCCGGGGAGCTGTTTTTT. Translation gives CASSQDLLAGGAGELFF.

This clonotype appeared many times. The rearrangement links TRBV4-1 to TRBJ2-1; TRBD2 aligns across 8 bases. Germline loops: CDR1 MGHRA, CDR2 YSYEKL. The junction had 7 bases not matched to a gene; V was cut back by 2 bases and J by 1 base. This CDR3 has 17 amino acids. CDR3 loop: CASSQNSGRTSYNEQFF. The CDR3, as DNA: TGCGCCAGCAGCCAAAACAGCGGGAGAACGTCCTACAATGAGCAGTTCTTC.

At least ten counts were recorded for this clonotype. V usage is TRBV2 and J usage is TRBJ1-5; 8 bases match TRBD1. The germline V gene encodes CDR1 SNHLY and CDR2 FYNNEI. The CDR3 spans 14 residues. Germline trimming cut 6 bases from V and 2 bases from J; bases unmatched to any gene: 3. CDR3 bases: TGTGCCAGCAGCCCGGGACAGGGCAATCAGCCCCAGCATTTT. This codes for CASSPGQGNQPQHF.